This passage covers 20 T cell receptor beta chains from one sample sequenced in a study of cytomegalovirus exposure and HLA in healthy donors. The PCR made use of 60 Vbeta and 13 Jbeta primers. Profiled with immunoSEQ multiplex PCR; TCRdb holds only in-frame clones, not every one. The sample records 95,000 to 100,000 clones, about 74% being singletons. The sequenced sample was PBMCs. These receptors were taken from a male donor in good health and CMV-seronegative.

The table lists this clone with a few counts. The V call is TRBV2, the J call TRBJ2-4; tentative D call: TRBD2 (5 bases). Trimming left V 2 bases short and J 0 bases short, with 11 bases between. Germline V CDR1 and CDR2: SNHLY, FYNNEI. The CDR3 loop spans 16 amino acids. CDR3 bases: TGTGCCAGCAGTGAACTAGCCTTCGTAGCCAAAAACATTCAGTACTTC. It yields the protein CASSELAFVAKNIQYF. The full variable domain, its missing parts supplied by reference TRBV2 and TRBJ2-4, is EPEVTQTPSHQVTQMGQEVILRCVPISNHLYFYWYRQILGQKVEFLVSFYNNEISEKSEIFDDQFSVERPDGSNFTLKIRSTKLEDSAMYFCASSELAFVAKNIQYFGAGTRLSVL.

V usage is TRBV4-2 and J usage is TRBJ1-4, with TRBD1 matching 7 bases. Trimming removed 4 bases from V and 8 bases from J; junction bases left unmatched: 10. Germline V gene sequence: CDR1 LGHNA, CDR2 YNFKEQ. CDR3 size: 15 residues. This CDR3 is CASSLAGTANEKLFF. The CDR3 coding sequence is TGTGCCAGCAGCCTAGCCGGGACAGCAAACGAAAAACTGTTTTTT.

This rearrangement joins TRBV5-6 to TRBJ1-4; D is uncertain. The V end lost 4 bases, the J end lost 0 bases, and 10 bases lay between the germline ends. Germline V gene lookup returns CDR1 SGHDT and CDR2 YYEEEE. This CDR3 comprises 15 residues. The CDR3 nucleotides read TGTGCCAGCAGCCGCACGGTGGCAACTAATGAAAAACTGTTTTTT. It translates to CASSRTVATNEKLFF.

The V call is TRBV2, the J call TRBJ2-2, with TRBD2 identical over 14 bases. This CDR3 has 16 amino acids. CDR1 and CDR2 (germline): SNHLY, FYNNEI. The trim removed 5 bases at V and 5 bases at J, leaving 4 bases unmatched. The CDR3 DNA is TGTGCCAGCAGTCAGACTAGCGGGAGGGCAACCGGGGAGCTGTTTTTT. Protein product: CASSQTSGRATGELFF.

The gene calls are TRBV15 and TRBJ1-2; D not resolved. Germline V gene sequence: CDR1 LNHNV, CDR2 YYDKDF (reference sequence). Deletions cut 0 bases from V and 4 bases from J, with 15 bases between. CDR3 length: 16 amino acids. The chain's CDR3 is CATSRDQVLTRYGYTF. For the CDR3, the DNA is TGTGCCACCAGCAGAGATCAGGTCCTAACTCGCTATGGCTACACCTTC.

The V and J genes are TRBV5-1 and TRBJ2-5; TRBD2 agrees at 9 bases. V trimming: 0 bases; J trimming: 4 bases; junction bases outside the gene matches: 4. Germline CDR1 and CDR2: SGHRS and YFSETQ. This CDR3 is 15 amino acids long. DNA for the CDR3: TGCGCCAGCAGCTTGGGCGGGAGGGCCTCAGAGACCCAGTACTTC. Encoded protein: CASSLGGRASETQYF.

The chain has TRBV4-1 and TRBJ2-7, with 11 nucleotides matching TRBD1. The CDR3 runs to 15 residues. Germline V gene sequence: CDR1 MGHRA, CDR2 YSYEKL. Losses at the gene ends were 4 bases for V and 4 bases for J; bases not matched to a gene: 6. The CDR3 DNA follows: TGCGCCAGCAGCCCTCGGACAGGGGGCTCATACGAGCAGTACTTC. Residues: CASSPRTGGSYEQYF.

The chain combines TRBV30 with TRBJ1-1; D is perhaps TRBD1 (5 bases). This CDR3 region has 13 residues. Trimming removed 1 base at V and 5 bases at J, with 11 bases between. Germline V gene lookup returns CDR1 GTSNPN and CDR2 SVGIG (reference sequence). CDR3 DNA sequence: TGTGCCTGGAGTGCAACGAAGGGGACTGAAGCTTTCTTT. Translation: CAWSATKGTEAFF.

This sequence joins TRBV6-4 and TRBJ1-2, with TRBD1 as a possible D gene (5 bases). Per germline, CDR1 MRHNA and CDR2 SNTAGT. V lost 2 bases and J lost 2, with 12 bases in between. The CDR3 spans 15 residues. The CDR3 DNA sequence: TGTGCCAGCAGTGACACCCACGGGGGGAACTATGGCTACACCTTC. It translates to CASSDTHGGNYGYTF.

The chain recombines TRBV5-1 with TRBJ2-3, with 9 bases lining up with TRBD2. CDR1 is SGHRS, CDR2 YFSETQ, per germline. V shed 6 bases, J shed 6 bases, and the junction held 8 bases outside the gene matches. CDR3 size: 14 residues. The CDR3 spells CASKAIAGEDTQYF. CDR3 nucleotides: TGCGCCAGCAAGGCAATAGCGGGAGAGGATACGCAGTATTTT.

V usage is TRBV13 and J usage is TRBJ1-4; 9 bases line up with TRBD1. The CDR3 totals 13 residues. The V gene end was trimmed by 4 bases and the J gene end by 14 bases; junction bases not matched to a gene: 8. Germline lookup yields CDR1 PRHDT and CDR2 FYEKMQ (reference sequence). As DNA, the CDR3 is TGTGCCAGCAGCTCATCGACAGGGGGGGACCTGTTTTTT. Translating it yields CASSSSTGGDLFF.

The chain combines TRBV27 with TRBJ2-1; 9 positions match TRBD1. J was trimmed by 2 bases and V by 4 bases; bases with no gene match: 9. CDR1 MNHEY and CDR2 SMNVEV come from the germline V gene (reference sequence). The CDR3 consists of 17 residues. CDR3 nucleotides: TGTGCCAGCAGTTATCCCCCGGGGACAGGGCCCTACAATGAGCAGTTCTTC. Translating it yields CASSYPPGTGPYNEQFF.

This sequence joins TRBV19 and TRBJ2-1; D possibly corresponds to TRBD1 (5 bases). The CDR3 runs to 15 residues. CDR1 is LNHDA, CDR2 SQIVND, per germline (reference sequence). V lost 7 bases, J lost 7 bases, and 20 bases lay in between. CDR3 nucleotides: TGTGCCAGTAATCTAAAGGGGTGGCTAGATAATGAGCAGTTCTTC. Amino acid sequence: CASNLKGWLDNEQFF.

DNA of the CDR3: TGTGCCAGCAGTAAGACAGGGTATCTGGCTAATGAAAAACTGTTTTTT. Amino acids: CASSKTGYLANEKLFF. V usage is TRBV27 and J usage is TRBJ1-4; 7 positions match TRBD1. CDR1 and CDR2 (germline): MNHEY, SMNVEV (reference sequence). V lost 5 bases, J lost 3 bases, and 9 bases stayed unmatched. This CDR3 has 16 residues. The whole variable domain, filled in from reference TRBV27 and TRBJ1-4, reads EAQVTQNPRYLITVTGKKLTVTCSQNMNHEYMSWYRQDPGLGLRQIYYSMNVEVTDKGDVPEGYKVSRKEKRNFPLILESPSPNQTSLYFCASSKTGYLANEKLFFGSGTQLSVL.

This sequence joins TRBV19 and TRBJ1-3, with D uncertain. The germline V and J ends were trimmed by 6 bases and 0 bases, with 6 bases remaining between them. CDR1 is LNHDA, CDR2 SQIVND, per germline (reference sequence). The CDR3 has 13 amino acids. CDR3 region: CASSGYSGNTIYF. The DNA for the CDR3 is TGTGCCAGTAGCGGGTACTCTGGAAACACCATATATTTT.

The CDR3 DNA reads TGTGCCAGCAGCTACCGGGACACCTACGAGCAGTACTTC. Its protein is CASSYRDTYEQYF. V is TRBV6-6 and J is TRBJ2-7, with D possibly TRBD1 on 6 matching bases. Germline-derived CDR1 and CDR2 are MNHNY and SVGAGI (reference sequence). The CDR3 spans 13 residues. Trimming shortened V by 6 bases and J by 2 bases, and 11 bases separated the two germline ends.

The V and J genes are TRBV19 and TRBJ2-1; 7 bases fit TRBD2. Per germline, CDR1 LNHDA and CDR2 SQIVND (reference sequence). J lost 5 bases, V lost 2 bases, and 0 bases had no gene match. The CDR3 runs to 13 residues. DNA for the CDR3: TGTGCCAGTAGTATACTAGCGGACAATGAGCAGTTCTTC. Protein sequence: CASSILADNEQFF.

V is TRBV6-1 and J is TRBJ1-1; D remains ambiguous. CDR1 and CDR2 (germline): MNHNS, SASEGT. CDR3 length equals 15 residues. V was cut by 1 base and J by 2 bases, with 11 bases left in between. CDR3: CASSEVVGTNTEAFF. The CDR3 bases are TGTGCCAGCAGTGAAGTGGTTGGCACAAACACTGAAGCTTTCTTT.

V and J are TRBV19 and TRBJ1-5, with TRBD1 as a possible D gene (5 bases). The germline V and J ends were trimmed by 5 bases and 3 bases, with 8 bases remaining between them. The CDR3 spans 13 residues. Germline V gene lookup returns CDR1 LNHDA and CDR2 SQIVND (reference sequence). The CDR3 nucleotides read TGTGCCAGTAGTGGAGGGACCAATCAGCCCCAGCATTTT. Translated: CASSGGTNQPQHF.

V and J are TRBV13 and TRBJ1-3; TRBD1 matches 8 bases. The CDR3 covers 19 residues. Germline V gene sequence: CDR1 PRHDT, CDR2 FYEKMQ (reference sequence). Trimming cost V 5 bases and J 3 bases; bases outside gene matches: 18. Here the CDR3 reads CASSPPRGRGRTLGNTIYF. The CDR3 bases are TGTGCCAGCAGCCCCCCAAGGGGCAGGGGGCGAACCCTTGGAAACACCATATATTTT. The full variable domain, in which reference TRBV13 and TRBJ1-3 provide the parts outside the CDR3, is AAGVIQSPRHLIKEKRETATLKCYPIPRHDTVYWYQQGPGQDPQFLISFYEKMQSDKGSIPDRFSAQQFSDYHSELNMSSLELGDSALYFCASSPPRGRGRTLGNTIYFGEGSWLTVV.